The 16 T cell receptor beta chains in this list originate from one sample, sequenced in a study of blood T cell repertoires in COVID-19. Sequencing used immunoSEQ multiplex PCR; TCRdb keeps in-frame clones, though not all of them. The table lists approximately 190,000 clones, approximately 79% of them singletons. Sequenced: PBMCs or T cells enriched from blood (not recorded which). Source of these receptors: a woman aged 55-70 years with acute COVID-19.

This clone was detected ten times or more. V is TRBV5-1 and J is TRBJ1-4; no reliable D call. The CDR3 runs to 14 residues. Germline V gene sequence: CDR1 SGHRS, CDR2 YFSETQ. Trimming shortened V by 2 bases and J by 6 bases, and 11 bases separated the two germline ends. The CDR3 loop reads CASSLGGRDEKLFF. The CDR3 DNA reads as TGCGCCAGCAGCTTAGGAGGGAGAGATGAAAAACTGTTTTTT.

The CDR3 bases are TGCAGTGCTAGTCGGCTAGCGGGAGCCGATACGCAGTATTTT. It codes for CSASRLAGADTQYF. V is TRBV20-1 and J is TRBJ2-3; 10 nucleotides match TRBD2. In germline, CDR1 is DFQATT, CDR2 SNEGSKA (reference sequence). Trimming cost V 3 bases and J 6 bases; bases outside gene matches: 6. This CDR3 contains 14 residues.

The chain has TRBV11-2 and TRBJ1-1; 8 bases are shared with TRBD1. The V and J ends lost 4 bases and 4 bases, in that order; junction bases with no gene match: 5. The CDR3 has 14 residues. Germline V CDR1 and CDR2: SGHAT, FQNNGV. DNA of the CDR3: TGTGCCAGCAGCTCCAGGGGGCCGGGCACTGAAGCTTTCTTT. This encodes CASSSRGPGTEAFF. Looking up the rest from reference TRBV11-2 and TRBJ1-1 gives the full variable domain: EAGVAQSPRYKIIEKRQSVAFWCNPISGHATLYWYQQILGQGPKLLIQFQNNGVVDDSQLPKDRFSAERLKGVDSTLKIQPAKLEDSAVYLCASSSRGPGTEAFFGQGTRLTVV.

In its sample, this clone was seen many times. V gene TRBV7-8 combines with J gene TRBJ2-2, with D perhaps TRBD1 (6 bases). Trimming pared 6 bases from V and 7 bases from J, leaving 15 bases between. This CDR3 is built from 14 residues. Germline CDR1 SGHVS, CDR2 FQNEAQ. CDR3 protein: CASRSSGADGELFF. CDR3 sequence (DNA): TGTGCCAGCAGATCGTCAGGGGCGGACGGGGAGCTGTTTTTT.

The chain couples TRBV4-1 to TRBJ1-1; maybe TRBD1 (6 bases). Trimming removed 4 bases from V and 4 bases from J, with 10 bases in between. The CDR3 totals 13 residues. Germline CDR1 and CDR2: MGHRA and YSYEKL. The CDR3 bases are TGCGCCAGCAGCCCCCAGGGGCGCACTGAAGCTTTCTTT. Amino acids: CASSPQGRTEAFF.

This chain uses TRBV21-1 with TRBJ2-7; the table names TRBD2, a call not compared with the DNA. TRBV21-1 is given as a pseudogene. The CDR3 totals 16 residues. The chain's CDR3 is CASSKGAGEITYEQYV. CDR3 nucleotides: TGTGCCAGCAGCAAAGGCGCGGGGGAGATTACCTACGAGCAGTACGTC.

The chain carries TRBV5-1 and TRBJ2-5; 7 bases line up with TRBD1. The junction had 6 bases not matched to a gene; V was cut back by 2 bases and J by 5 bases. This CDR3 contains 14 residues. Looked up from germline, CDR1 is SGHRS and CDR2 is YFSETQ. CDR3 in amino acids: CASSFEGAGETQYF. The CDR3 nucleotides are TGCGCCAGCAGCTTTGAGGGGGCGGGCGAGACCCAGTACTTC.

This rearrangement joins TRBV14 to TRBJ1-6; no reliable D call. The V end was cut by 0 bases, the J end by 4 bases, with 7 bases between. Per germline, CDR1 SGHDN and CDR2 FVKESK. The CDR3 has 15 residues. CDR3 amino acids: CASSQEAGYNSPLHF. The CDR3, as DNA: TGTGCCAGCAGCCAAGAAGCGGGTTATAATTCACCCCTCCACTTT.

CDR3 region: CSATTGYGYTF. The CDR3 region has the DNA TGCAGTGCCACGACAGGGTATGGCTACACCTTC. The chain combines TRBV20-1 with TRBJ1-2; 7 bases align to TRBD1. The CDR3 consists of 11 residues. Germline V gene lookup returns CDR1 DFQATT and CDR2 SNEGSKA (reference sequence). V trimming: 6 bases; J trimming: 5 bases; junction bases outside the gene matches: 3.

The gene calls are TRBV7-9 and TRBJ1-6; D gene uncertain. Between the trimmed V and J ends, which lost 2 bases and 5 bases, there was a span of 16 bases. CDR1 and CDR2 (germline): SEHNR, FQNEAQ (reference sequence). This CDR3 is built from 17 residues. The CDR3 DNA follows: TGTGCCAGCAGCTTATATAAGTCAGGAAAACATAATTCACCCCTCCACTTT. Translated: CASSLYKSGKHNSPLHF.

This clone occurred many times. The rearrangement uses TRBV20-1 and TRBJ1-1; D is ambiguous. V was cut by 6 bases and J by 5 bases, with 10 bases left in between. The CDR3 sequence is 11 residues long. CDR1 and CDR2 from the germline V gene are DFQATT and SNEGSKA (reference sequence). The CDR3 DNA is TGCAGTGCCGGCGGGGAGACTGAAGCTTTCTTT. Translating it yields CSAGGETEAFF.

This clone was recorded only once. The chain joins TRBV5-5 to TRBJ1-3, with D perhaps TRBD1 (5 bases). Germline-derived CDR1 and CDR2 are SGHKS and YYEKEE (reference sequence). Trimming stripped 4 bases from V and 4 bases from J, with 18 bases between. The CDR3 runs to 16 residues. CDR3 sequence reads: CASSPTAGLSGNTIYF. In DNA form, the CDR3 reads TGTGCCAGCAGCCCAACCGCGGGGCTAAGCGGAAACACCATATATTTT.

The CDR3 DNA is TGCGCCAGCTCGGAGCGGGGACATTCAAGGAACACCGGGGAGCTGTTTTTT. It specifies CASSERGHSRNTGELFF. The chain joins TRBV5-1 to TRBJ2-2, with D perhaps matching TRBD2 (7 bases). Germline lookup yields CDR1 SGHRS and CDR2 YFSETQ. This CDR3 contains 17 residues. V dropped 7 bases and J dropped 1 base, with 20 bases sitting between them.

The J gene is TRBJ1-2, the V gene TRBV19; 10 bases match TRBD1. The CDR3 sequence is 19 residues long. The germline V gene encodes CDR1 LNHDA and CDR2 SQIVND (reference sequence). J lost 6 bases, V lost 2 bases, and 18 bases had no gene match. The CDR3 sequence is CASSIFRTGTGVKVDGYTF. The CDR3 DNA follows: TGTGCCAGTAGTATATTTCGAACCGGGACAGGGGTGAAGGTTGATGGCTACACCTTC.

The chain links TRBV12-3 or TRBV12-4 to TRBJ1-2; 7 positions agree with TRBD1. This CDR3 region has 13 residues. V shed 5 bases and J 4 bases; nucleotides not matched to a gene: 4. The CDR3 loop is CASSAGQSYGYTF. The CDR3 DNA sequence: TGTGCCAGCAGTGCGGGACAGAGCTATGGCTACACCTTC.

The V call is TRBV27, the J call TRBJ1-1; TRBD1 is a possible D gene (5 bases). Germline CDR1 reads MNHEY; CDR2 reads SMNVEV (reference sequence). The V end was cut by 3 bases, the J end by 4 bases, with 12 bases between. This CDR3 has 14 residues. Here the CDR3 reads CASSFAGGGTEAFF. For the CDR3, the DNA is TGTGCCAGCAGTTTTGCCGGGGGTGGCACTGAAGCTTTCTTT.